What follows is one TCR beta chain and its context. No antigen is known for it. Both 60 Vbeta primers and 13 Jbeta primers went into the PCR. Method: immunoSEQ multiplex PCR; TCRdb's copy keeps in-frame clones and lacks some. The sample gives about 170,000 clones, 84% of which show up once; roughly 5% is in the top ten. The sample originates from a study of cytomegalovirus exposure and HLA in healthy donors. Findings of the study overall: Listed as cytomegalovirus-associated were more than 150 TCR beta chains. In a later analysis, V- and J-gene trimming of beta chains associated with a DCLRE1C missense variant, replicated independently. Per a later analysis, 15,000 to 20,000 TCR beta sequences showed association with HLA alleles at 0.05 false discovery rate.

Looked up from germline, CDR1 is SNHLY and CDR2 is FYNNEI. This CDR3 region has 15 residues. Trimming left V 0 bases short and J 3 bases short, with 10 bases between. The chain couples TRBV2 to TRBJ2-3; the D gene is possibly TRBD1 (5 bases). The sample was PBMCs. The receptor was derived from a girl under 18 in good health and CMV-seropositive. The CDR3 DNA follows: TGTGCCAGCAGTGAAGCGAGGAAGGGGACAGATACGCAGTATTTT. Its translation is CASSEARKGTDTQYF.